This is a list of T cell receptor beta chains from one sample in a study of shared clonotypes between healthy human individuals. Sequencing was performed with immunoSEQ multiplex PCR; in TCRdb, only in-frame clones are kept and a portion is missing. The sample has hundreds of thousands of clones; about 74% are singletons. The source material was memory CD4+ T cells sorted from blood. These receptors originate from a young man in good health. Each CDR3 is given with its conserved first and last residue. The D gene is left open where the match is weak. Clone size is not always given. Where it is, it says once, few, many or a class for expanded clones.

15,TRBV11-2,NA,TRBJ1-4,many,CASSYESSTNEKLFF,TGTGCCAGCAGCTATGAGTCTTCAACTAATGAAAAACTGTTTTTT
14,TRBV2,NA,TRBJ2-1,NA,CASSEHSSYNEQFF,TGTGCCAGCAGTGAGCATAGCTCCTACAATGAGCAGTTCTTC
16,TRBV5-4,NA,TRBJ2-7,NA,CASSLKMGSSSYEQYF,TGTGCCAGCAGCTTGAAAATGGGCAGTTCCTCCTACGAGCAGTACTTC
20,TRBV7-6,TRBD1,TRBJ1-4,NA,CASSLGGTGQRLSRGEKLFF,TGTGCCAGCAGCTTAGGAGGGACGGGACAGCGCCTCTCTCGGGGTGAAAAACTGTTTTTT
16,TRBV5-5,NA,TRBJ1-4,NA,CASSSGFGVTNEKLFF,TGTGCCAGCAGTTCGGGGTTTGGGGTAACTAATGAAAAACTGTTTTTT
16,TRBV7-9,TRBD1,TRBJ2-1,NA,CASSSPPGQNLNEQFF,TGTGCCAGCAGCTCTCCACCGGGACAGAATCTCAATGAGCAGTTCTTC
17,TRBV7-2,TRBD2,TRBJ2-1,NA,CASSLGPSGAAYNEQFF,TGTGCCAGCAGCTTAGGACCTAGCGGAGCGGCCTACAATGAGCAGTTCTTC
15,TRBV30,NA,TRBJ2-6,NA,CAWESRKSGANVLTF,TGTGCCTGGGAGAGCCGGAAGTCTGGGGCCAACGTCCTGACTTTC
14,TRBV5-5,TRBD2,TRBJ2-5,NA,CASSLLPGGETQYF,TGTGCCAGCAGCTTGCTCCCGGGGGGAGAGACCCAGTACTTC
15,TRBV6-1,NA,TRBJ2-2,NA,CASSRAGPRTGELFF,TGTGCCAGCAGCCGGGCAGGCCCACGGACCGGGGAGCTGTTTTTT
14,TRBV27,TRBD2,TRBJ2-7,once,CASRGLAGGLEQYF,TGTGCCAGCAGGGGACTAGCGGGAGGGCTCGAGCAGTACTTC
16,TRBV11-2,NA,TRBJ1-1,NA,CASSEWVGHRDTEAFF,TGTGCCAGCAGTGAATGGGTGGGGCATCGGGACACTGAAGCTTTCTTT
17,TRBV5-8,TRBD2,TRBJ2-5,NA,CASSFSIAGRRQETQYF,TGTGCCAGCAGCTTTTCCATAGCGGGTCGGCGCCAAGAGACCCAGTACTTC
14,TRBV5-1,NA,TRBJ1-1,NA,CASSLGSSGFGAFF,TGCGCCAGCAGCTTGGGGTCATCAGGCTTCGGGGCTTTCTTT
15,TRBV5-4,TRBD1,TRBJ1-3,once,CASSSRQGSGNTIYF,TGTGCCAGCAGCTCAAGACAGGGTTCTGGAAACACCATATATTTT
15,TRBV9,NA,TRBJ2-2,few,CASSAPPYHTGELFF,TGTGCCAGCAGCGCCCCCCCTTATCACACCGGGGAGCTGTTTTTT
15,TRBV6-1,TRBD1,TRBJ1-4,NA,CASSEAEGTGEKLFF,TGTGCCAGCAGTGAAGCCGAAGGGACAGGTGAAAAACTGTTTTTT
16,TRBV5-5,TRBD2,TRBJ2-2,once,CASILGAGGGTGELFF,TGTGCCAGCATCCTAGGGGCGGGAGGAGGCACCGGGGAGCTGTTTTTT
14,TRBV19,TRBD2,TRBJ2-2,NA,CASSSGGNTGELFF,TGTGCCAGTAGTAGCGGGGGGAACACCGGGGAGCTGTTTTTT
16,TRBV10-3,NA,TRBJ2-7,NA,CAISESSRESSYEQYF,TGTGCCATCAGTGAGTCGAGCCGGGAGAGCTCCTACGAGCAGTACTTC
13,TRBV6-5,NA,TRBJ2-1,NA,CASIGGSYNEQFF,TGTGCCAGCATTGGGGGCTCCTACAATGAGCAGTTCTTC
12,TRBV23-1,NA,TRBJ2-5,NA,CASRLQFETQYF,TGCGCCAGCAGGTTACAATTCGAGACCCAGTACTTC
15,TRBV5-6,NA,TRBJ2-5,NA,CASSPMTRYKETQYF,TGTGCCAGCAGCCCGATGACAAGATACAAAGAGACCCAGTACTTC
12,TRBV18,NA,TRBJ2-1,NA,CASSPTHNEQFF,TGTGCCAGCTCACCCACTCACAATGAGCAGTTCTTC
18,TRBV11-2,NA,TRBJ1-2,NA,CASSPRNPRDPKLYGYTF,TGTGCCAGCAGCCCTCGCAACCCCAGGGACCCTAAACTCTATGGCTACACCTTC
15,TRBV9,NA,TRBJ1-2,NA,CASSVRPGAGYGYTF,TGTGCCAGCAGCGTACGCCCAGGGGCTGGCTATGGCTACACCTTC
15,TRBV5-1,NA,TRBJ2-3,few,CASSLDAAATDTQYF,TGCGCCAGCAGCTTGGATGCAGCCGCCACAGATACGCAGTATTTT
14,TRBV9,NA,TRBJ2-7,NA,CASSAGFDSYEQYF,TGTGCCAGCAGCGCGGGCTTCGATTCCTACGAGCAGTACTTC
18,TRBV5-1,NA,TRBJ1-4,NA,CASSLAAMTRRGNEKLFF,TGCGCCAGCAGCTTGGCCGCGATGACGCGGAGGGGGAATGAAAAACTGTTTTTT
16,TRBV27,TRBD2,TRBJ2-1,NA,CASSLTTSGYYNEQFF,TGTGCCAGCAGTTTAACGACTAGCGGATACTACAATGAGCAGTTCTTC
14,TRBV28,NA,TRBJ1-3,NA,CASSPPPAGNTIYF,TGTGCCAGCAGTCCCCCCCCAGCTGGAAACACCATATATTTT
16,TRBV27,TRBD2,TRBJ2-1,NA,CASSPWTSGPGDEQFF,TGTGCCAGCAGTCCCTGGACTAGCGGGCCGGGGGATGAGCAGTTCTTC
14,TRBV27,NA,TRBJ2-3,NA,CASSFSHSTDTQYF,TGTGCCAGCAGTTTCTCTCATAGCACAGATACGCAGTATTTT
13,TRBV6-1,NA,TRBJ1-5,NA,CASSESGNQPQHF,TGTGCCAGCAGTGAATCAGGGAATCAGCCCCAGCATTTT
12,TRBV7-9,NA,TRBJ2-7,few,CASSLEQTEQYF,TGTGCCAGCAGCTTAGAGCAGACGGAGCAGTACTTC
12,TRBV5-4,NA,TRBJ2-7,NA,CASNPNPYEQYF,TGTGCCAGCAACCCTAACCCCTACGAGCAGTACTTC